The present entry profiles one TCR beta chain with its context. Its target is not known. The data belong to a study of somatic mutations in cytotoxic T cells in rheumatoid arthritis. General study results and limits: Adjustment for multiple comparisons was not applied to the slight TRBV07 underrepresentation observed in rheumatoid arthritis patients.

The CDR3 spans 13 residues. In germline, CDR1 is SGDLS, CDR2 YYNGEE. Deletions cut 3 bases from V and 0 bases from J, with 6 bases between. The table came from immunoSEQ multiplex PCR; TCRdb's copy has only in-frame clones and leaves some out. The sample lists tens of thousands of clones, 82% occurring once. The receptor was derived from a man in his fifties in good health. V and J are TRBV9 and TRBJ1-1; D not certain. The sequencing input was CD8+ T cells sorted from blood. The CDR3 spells CASSETLNTEAFF. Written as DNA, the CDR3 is TGTGCCAGCAGCGAGACACTGAACACTGAAGCTTTCTTT.